This T cell receptor beta chain was captured in a study of siplizumab effects on memory and regulatory T cells. Overall study findings and caveats: A minor fraction of alloreactive clones, and no more, mapped to unstimulated subsets.

The V and J ends lost 2 bases and 3 bases respectively, with 17 bases between them. CDR3 length: 16 amino acids. Germline CDR1 SGHAT, CDR2 FQNNGV. Libraries were prepared by immunoSEQ multiplex PCR; TCRdb keeps only in-frame clonotypes and omits some of them. This table has roughly 120,000 clones, about 92% appearing once. Points on this clone: Its antigen is undetermined.

V usage is TRBV11-2 and J usage is TRBJ2-7; the D is unclear. Source material: Tregs sorted from blood. The source is a human donor in good health. The CDR3 DNA reads as TGTGCCAGCAGCTTAACGGTTTCGATTCGTCTCTACGAGCAGTACTTC. This sequence encodes CASSLTVSIRLYEQYF. The variable domain in full, completed from reference TRBV11-2 and TRBJ2-7, reads EAGVAQSPRYKIIEKRQSVAFWCNPISGHATLYWYQQILGQGPKLLIQFQNNGVVDDSQLPKDRFSAERLKGVDSTLKIQPAKLEDSAVYLCASSLTVSIRLYEQYFGPGTRLTVT.